This T cell receptor beta chain was identified in a study of blood T cell repertoires in COVID-19. As originally analysed: Scientists estimated how many nucleated cells there were by amplifying reference gene primers. Clones were read by immunoSEQ multiplex PCR, and TCRdb kept only the in-frame ones, dropping some. Clone size and the V and J calls come from that table; the DNA yielded D and trimming. The sample consists of 310,000 or so clones, 90% to 95% of them appearing once. Per germline, CDR1 WNHNN and CDR2 SYGVQD (reference sequence). The V and J ends lost 4 bases and 4 bases, in that order; junction bases with no gene match: 8. The CDR3 runs to 16 residues.

The receptor comes from a woman in her twenties or thirties with COVID-19, enrolled during active disease. This sequence joins TRBV10-1 and TRBJ1-1; 11 positions agree with TRBD1. Sequencing was done on a sample of peripheral blood. DNA of the CDR3: TGCGCCAGCAGTGCGGGACAGGGGGTCCTAAGCACTGAAGCTTTCTTT. Protein product: CASSAGQGVLSTEAFF.